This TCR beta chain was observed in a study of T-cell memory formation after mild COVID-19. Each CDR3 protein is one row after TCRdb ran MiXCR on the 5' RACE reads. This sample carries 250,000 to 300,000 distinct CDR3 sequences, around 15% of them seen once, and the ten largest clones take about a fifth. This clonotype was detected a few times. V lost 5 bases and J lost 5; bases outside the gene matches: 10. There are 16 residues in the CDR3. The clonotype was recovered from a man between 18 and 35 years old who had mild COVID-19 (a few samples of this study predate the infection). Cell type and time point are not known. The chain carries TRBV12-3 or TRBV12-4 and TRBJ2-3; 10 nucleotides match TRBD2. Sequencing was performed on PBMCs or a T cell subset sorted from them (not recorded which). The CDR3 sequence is CASSPTTSGWGDTQYF. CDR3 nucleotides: TGTGCCAGCAGTCCCACGACTAGCGGGTGGGGAGATACGCAGTATTTT.